This T cell receptor (beta chain) appears in the sequencing data of a study of blood T cell repertoires in COVID-19. The V end was cut by 0 bases, the J end by 6 bases, with 8 bases between. The CDR3 has 12 residues. Germline V CDR1 and CDR2: GTSNPN, SVGIG (reference sequence). Generated by immunoSEQ multiplex PCR, the TCRdb table keeps only in-frame clones and is missing some. The repertoire holds 200,000 to 250,000 clones, about 87% seen once, with about 6% in the top ten. This clonotype was obtained from a man aged 55 to 70 who had recovered from COVID-19. Sequencing was performed on peripheral blood. J is TRBJ1-1 and V is TRBV30; maybe TRBD1 (6 bases). In DNA form, the CDR3 reads TGTGCCTGGAGTGTCGGGGGGCCTGAAGCTTTCTTT. Translated, it gives CAWSVGGPEAFF.